Listed below are T cell receptor beta chains from one sample, sequenced in a study of cytomegalovirus exposure and HLA in healthy donors. Clones were read by immunoSEQ multiplex PCR, and TCRdb kept only the in-frame ones, dropping some. The data contain 200,000 to 250,000 clones, roughly 88% of them singletons. Sequenced material: PBMCs. These receptors were taken from a boy between 2 and 10 years old in good health and CMV-seronegative. Both conserved end residues are trimmed from each CDR3. Size is stated for part of the rows, as once, few or many counts, or as a class when the clone is expanded.

clone size,V gene,CDR3 protein
few,TRBV2,ASSEARGFDEQF
.,TRBV9,ASSVEGGHYNEQF
.,TRBV6-4,ASSDTSLAGGLNEQF
.,TRBV27,ASSFSNQPQH
.,TRBV27,ASSLSGLARSYEQY
.,TRBV2,ASSEEEEGLSYNEQF
.,TRBV29-1,SVEGSESYEQY
few,TRBV2,ASSGDRATNEKLF
.,TRBV7-9,ASSLRTPYGGAANGYT
.,TRBV27,ASRGLASTDTQY